Below, 22 T cell receptor beta chains from the same sample are listed, as sequenced in a study of patients and donors after allogeneic stem cell transplantation. Using its own MiXCR run on the RT-PCR reads, TCRdb lists one record per CDR3 protein. The sample lists a few hundred thousand distinct CDR3 sequences, less than 15% seen once, with under 14% in the top ten. Sequencing was performed on blood, either unsorted or a sorted T cell fraction (not recorded which). The receptors shown here come from a human donor who was either an allogeneic HSCT recipient or a stem cell or donor lymphocyte infusion donor (not recorded which). It is not recorded whose cells these are; they may come from a transplant donor.

The V call is TRBV6-5, the J call TRBJ2-3; perhaps TRBD2 as D (7 bases). V was pared by 4 bases and J by 4 bases, with 15 bases between. The CDR3 sequence is 15 residues long. Germline V CDR1 and CDR2: MNHEY, SVGAGI. The CDR3 loop is CASSSNREGADTQYF. The DNA of the CDR3 is TGTGCCAGCAGTTCAAACAGGGAGGGGGCAGATACGCAGTATTTT.

In its sample, this clonotype was seen a few times. The CDR3 DNA is TGCGCCAGCAGCTTGGAACTTGAGCAGTTCTTC. Translated: CASSLELEQFF. The V gene is TRBV5-1, the J gene TRBJ2-1; D is unclear. V was pared by 0 bases and J by 9 bases, with 4 bases between. The germline gives CDR1 SGHRS, CDR2 YFSETQ. The CDR3 has 11 amino acids.

This clonotype turned up a few times. The gene calls are TRBV12-3 or TRBV12-4 and TRBJ1-2; 8 positions agree with TRBD1. The CDR3 covers 13 residues. Unmatched junction bases numbered 5, after V lost 7 bases and J lost 4 bases. The CDR3 DNA follows: TGTGCCAGCACCCGGACAGGGAGCTATGGCTACACCTTC. Translated, it gives CASTRTGSYGYTF.

The chain uses TRBV29-1 and TRBJ1-2; D not certain. CDR3 length equals 12 residues. Trimming removed 3 bases at V and 7 bases at J, with 12 bases between. Germline V gene data show CDR1 as SQVTM and CDR2 as ANQGSEA. CDR3 sequence: CSVDGGLGGYTF. For the CDR3, the DNA is TGCAGCGTTGATGGTGGGTTGGGTGGCTACACCTTC.

V and J are TRBV18 and TRBJ1-1; 7 nucleotides align to TRBD1. The trim removed 3 bases at V and 5 bases at J, leaving 15 bases unmatched. Germline V gene data show CDR1 as KGHSH and CDR2 as LQKENI. The CDR3 runs to 17 residues. The DNA of the CDR3 is TGTGCCAGCTCACCTCCTGGGGCTAGGGGGCTAGGAACTGAAGCTTTCTTT. Translated: CASSPPGARGLGTEAFF.

The chain is built from TRBV20-1 and TRBJ2-1; TRBD2 matches 7 bases. In germline, CDR1 is DFQATT, CDR2 SNEGSKA (reference sequence). This CDR3 has 14 residues. The ends lost 6 bases at V and 6 bases at J; junction bases unmatched: 11. CDR3 nucleotides: TGCAGTGCAAGGGATTCCGGGACTACCAATGAGCAGTTCTTC. Translation gives CSARDSGTTNEQFF.

This clonotype was counted only a few times. The chain joins TRBV19 to TRBJ1-1; D is possibly TRBD1 (5 bases). Germline V gives CDR1 LNHDA, CDR2 SQIVND (reference sequence). V lost 9 bases and J 1 base, leaving 18 bases between the germline ends. The CDR3 sequence is 15 residues long. The CDR3 here is CASHREPTENTEAFF. The CDR3, as DNA: TGTGCCAGCCATAGGGAGCCGACAGAGAACACTGAAGCTTTCTTT.

This clonotype was detected a few times. V gene TRBV20-1 combines with J gene TRBJ1-1; 8 bases are a match to TRBD1. Germline V gene data show CDR1 as DFQATT and CDR2 as SNEGSKA (reference sequence). V lost 2 bases, J lost 3 bases, and 8 bases stayed unmatched. CDR3 size: 15 residues. CDR3 DNA sequence: TGCAGTGCTAGACCGCAGGGGGCGCGGTACACTGAAGCTTTCTTT. Amino acid sequence: CSARPQGARYTEAFF.

There are many counts of this clonotype. V gene TRBV12-3 or TRBV12-4 combines with J gene TRBJ1-1; D is perhaps TRBD1 (6 bases). The CDR3 is 13 residues long. V lost 5 bases, J lost 1 base, and 8 bases lay in between. The DNA of the CDR3 is TGTGCCAGCAGTACGACAGGGAACACTGAAGCTTTCTTT. Translating it yields CASSTTGNTEAFF.

The chain employs TRBV20-1 and TRBJ2-3; D ambiguous. Germline assignment: CDR1 DFQATT and CDR2 SNEGSKA (reference sequence). CDR3 length: 12 residues. The ends were cut back, 5 bases at V and 5 bases at J, with 11 bases in the middle. CDR3 coding DNA: TGCAGTGCTCTTGACCTGGGAGATACGCAGTATTTT. It codes for CSALDLGDTQYF.

The V gene is TRBV7-3, the J gene TRBJ2-5; 8 bases are a match to TRBD2. The V segment lost 0 bases and the J segment 1 base; nucleotides outside the gene matches: 1. This CDR3 comprises 15 residues. Germline values: CDR1 SGHTA, CDR2 FQGTGA. This CDR3 is CASSLTGTSQETQYF. CDR3 in DNA: TGTGCCAGCAGCTTAACGGGGACTAGCCAAGAGACCCAGTACTTC.

This clonotype has only a few counts. This chain links TRBV6-6 with TRBJ1-6; the D is unclear. This CDR3 comprises 11 residues. V gave up 6 bases and J gave up 9 bases, with 6 bases separating them. Germline loops: CDR1 MNHNY, CDR2 SVGAGI (reference sequence). The CDR3 protein is CASRGSSPLHF. Written as DNA, the CDR3 is TGTGCCAGCAGGGGTAGTTCACCCCTCCACTTT.

This clonotype turned up a few times. The chain uses TRBV6-1 and TRBJ1-6; D possibly corresponds to TRBD1 (5 bases). This CDR3 has 16 amino acids. The V end lost 1 base, the J end lost 7 bases, and 14 bases lay between the germline ends. The germline V gene encodes CDR1 MNHNS and CDR2 SASEGT. For the CDR3, the DNA is TGTGCCAGCAGTGAAGTGCAGGGAACGGGGAATTCACCCCTCCACTTT. Translating gives CASSEVQGTGNSPLHF.

This clonotype has more than one count but fewer than ten. The chain uses TRBV20-1 and TRBJ2-3; 9 bases fit TRBD2. Trimming took 6 bases from V and 5 from J; bases not matched to a gene: 9. CDR3 length: 14 amino acids. Looked up from germline, CDR1 is DFQATT and CDR2 is SNEGSKA (reference sequence). This chain's CDR3 is CSADEGLALDTQYF. The CDR3 nucleotides read TGCAGTGCGGACGAAGGACTAGCGTTAGATACGCAGTATTTT.

This chain uses TRBV28 with TRBJ1-2; the D is unclear. Germline values: CDR1 MDHEN, CDR2 SYDVKM. Between the trimmed V and J ends, which lost 5 bases and 4 bases, there was a span of 11 bases. This CDR3 comprises 13 residues. The CDR3 sequence: CASSRTDLYGYTF. CDR3 nucleotide sequence: TGTGCCAGCAGTCGCACAGACCTCTATGGCTACACCTTC.

This clonotype was detected many times. The chain uses TRBV19 and TRBJ2-1; 7 bases are a match to TRBD2. Germline loops: CDR1 LNHDA, CDR2 SQIVND (reference sequence). The CDR3 is made up of 16 amino acids. The ends lost 3 bases at V and 1 base at J; junction bases unmatched: 6. This CDR3 is CASSISSGVSYNEQFF. DNA of the CDR3: TGTGCCAGTAGTATTTCCAGCGGGGTGTCCTACAATGAGCAGTTCTTC.

In its sample, this clonotype was seen a few times. The chain combines TRBV3-1 with TRBJ1-1, with 8 positions matching TRBD1. V trimming: 1 base; J trimming: 0 bases; junction bases outside the gene matches: 4. The CDR3 loop spans 16 amino acids. In germline, CDR1 is LGHDT, CDR2 YNNKEL (reference sequence). CDR3 in DNA: TGTGCCAGCAGCCAAGCGACAGGGGAGTTGAACACTGAAGCTTTCTTT. This codes for CASSQATGELNTEAFF.

This clonotype was picked up a small number of times. The V and J genes are TRBV7-9 and TRBJ1-5; a possible D gene is TRBD1 (6 bases). Germline lookup yields CDR1 SEHNR and CDR2 FQNEAQ (reference sequence). Trimming shortened V by 5 bases and J by 0 bases, and 8 bases separated the two germline ends. This CDR3 is built from 14 residues. Here the CDR3 DNA reads TGTGCCAGCAGCGGGACAAGTAGCAATCAGCCCCAGCATTTT. Amino acid sequence: CASSGTSSNQPQHF.

The chain joins TRBV19 to TRBJ2-5; D is undetermined. Trimming cost V 2 bases and J 5 bases, with 15 bases left between them. The CDR3 has 15 residues. Germline V gene sequence: CDR1 LNHDA, CDR2 SQIVND (reference sequence). CDR3 DNA sequence: TGTGCCAGTAGTATACCCACCCGGAATGGGGAGACCCAGTACTTC. Residues: CASSIPTRNGETQYF.

The chain uses TRBV4-2 and TRBJ2-5; D not certain. The CDR3 totals 14 residues. The germline V and J ends were trimmed by 4 bases and 5 bases, with 14 bases remaining between them. Germline CDR1 LGHNA, CDR2 YNFKEQ. The CDR3, as DNA: TGTGCCAGCAGCCGAAACAGCGTCGGCGAGACCCAGTACTTC. Amino acid sequence: CASSRNSVGETQYF.

This chain links TRBV5-1 with TRBJ2-3; the match to TRBD2 covers 14 bases. The V segment lost 5 bases and the J segment 2 bases; nucleotides outside the gene matches: 7. The CDR3 sequence is 17 residues long. Germline V gene sequence: CDR1 SGHRS, CDR2 YFSETQ. CDR3 region: CASRLGLAGAYTDTQYF. The CDR3 DNA reads as TGCGCCAGCAGACTGGGACTAGCGGGGGCTTACACAGATACGCAGTATTTT. Drawing the rest from reference TRBV5-1 and TRBJ2-3, the complete variable domain is KAGVTQTPRYLIKTRGQQVTLSCSPISGHRSVSWYQQTPGQGLQFLFEYFSETQRNKGNFPGRFSGRQFSNSRSEMNVSTLELGDSALYLCASRLGLAGAYTDTQYFGPGTRLTVL.

This clonotype was seen only a few times. J is TRBJ2-6 and V is TRBV7-6; no definite D call. Trimming shortened V by 5 bases and J by 5 bases, and 13 bases separated the two germline ends. Germline lookup yields CDR1 SGHVS and CDR2 FNYEAQ. The CDR3 extends over 15 amino acids. The CDR3 is CASSPQTGRANVLTF. Here the CDR3 DNA reads TGTGCCAGCAGCCCCCAAACCGGTAGGGCCAACGTCCTGACTTTC.